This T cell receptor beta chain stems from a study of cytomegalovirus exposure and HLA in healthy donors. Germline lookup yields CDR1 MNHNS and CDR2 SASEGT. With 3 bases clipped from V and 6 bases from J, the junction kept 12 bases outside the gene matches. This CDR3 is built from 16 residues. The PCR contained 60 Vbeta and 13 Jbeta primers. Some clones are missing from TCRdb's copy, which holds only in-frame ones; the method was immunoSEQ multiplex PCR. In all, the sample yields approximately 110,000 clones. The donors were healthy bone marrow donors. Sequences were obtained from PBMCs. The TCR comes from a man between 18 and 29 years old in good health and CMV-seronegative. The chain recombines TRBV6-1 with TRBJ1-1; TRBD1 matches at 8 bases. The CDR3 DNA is TGTGCCAGCAGTGACCCCCCGGACAGGGTGGTGGCTGAAGCTTTCTTT. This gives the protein CASSDPPDRVVAEAFF.